The 31 T cell receptor beta chains presented below share a single source sample, sequenced in a study of blood T cells in healthy people across ages. The second PCR ran roughly 7 to 12 cycles with a sample-barcoded 5' primer and J-beta primers. TCRdb reanalysed the 5' RACE reads using MiXCR and keeps one entry per CDR3 protein. The sample contains 380,000 or so distinct CDR3 sequences, approximately 51% of which appear only once. Material: blood. The receptors come from a man aged 60 to 75 in good health.

This chain connects TRBV20-1 to TRBJ2-7, with TRBD2 matching over 9 bases. This CDR3 comprises 15 residues. Losses at the gene ends were 0 bases for V and 0 bases for J; bases not matched to a gene: 3. CDR1 and CDR2 (germline): DFQATT, SNEGSKA (reference sequence). The CDR3 DNA is TGCAGTGCTAGAGAAGGTAGCGGGAGCTCCTACGAGCAGTACTTC. Amino acids: CSAREGSGSSYEQYF.

A word on this clonotype: Being one base from a much bigger clone, this may be a read error. This sequence joins TRBV12-3 or TRBV12-4 and TRBJ2-6; 9 nucleotides line up with TRBD1. CDR3 length equals 16 residues. J was trimmed by 2 bases and V by 4 bases; bases with no gene match: 3. CDR3 DNA: TGTGCCAGCAGTTCCACAGGGGGCCCTGGGGCCAACGTCCTGACTTTC. Translation: CASSSTGGPGANVLTF.

Concerning this clonotype: Being one base from a much bigger clone, this may be a read error. Because it lacks the conserved phenylalanine or tryptophan at the end, this CDR3 is likely a read error. The chain couples TRBV5-6 to TRBJ2-3, with TRBD1 as a possible D gene (7 bases). Germline V gene data show CDR1 as SGHDT and CDR2 as YYEEEE. The CDR3 contains 14 residues. The ends were cut back, 2 bases at V and 4 bases at J, with 11 bases in the middle. Here the CDR3 reads CASSFGRGADTQYL. DNA of the CDR3: TGTGCCAGCAGCTTTGGCAGGGGGGCAGATACGCAGTATCTT.

The genes are TRBV12-3 or TRBV12-4 and TRBJ2-3; D gene unclear. The V end was cut by 5 bases, the J end by 2 bases, with 8 bases between. The CDR3 runs 13 residues. The CDR3 sequence: CASSPENTDTQYF. As DNA, the CDR3 is TGTGCCAGCAGTCCTGAAAACACAGATACGCAGTATTTT.

This chain uses TRBV6-2 or TRBV6-3 with TRBJ2-2, with D perhaps assigned TRBD1 or TRBD2 (7 bases each). This CDR3 has 16 amino acids. The germline CDR1 and CDR2 sequences are MNHEY and SVGEGT. With 6 bases removed from V and 4 bases from J, the gap between germline ends came to 18 bases. The CDR3 spells CASSPLRGGRTGELFF. In DNA, the CDR3 is TGTGCCAGCAGCCCCCTCAGGGGGGGGCGCACCGGGGAGCTGTTTTTT.

This clonotype has a handful of counts. V and J are TRBV6-1 and TRBJ1-2, with D unclear. CDR3 size: 14 residues. Trimming stripped 3 bases from V and 2 bases from J, with 10 bases between. Germline V lookup: CDR1 MNHNS, CDR2 SASEGT. In DNA form, the CDR3 reads TGTGCCAGCAGTGAGGGATTCGGCAACTATGGCTACACCTTC. The encoded protein is CASSEGFGNYGYTF.

This clonotype was counted ten times or more. This rearrangement joins TRBV7-8 to TRBJ2-4; D call uncertain. Germline CDR1 reads SGHVS; CDR2 reads FQNEAQ. CDR3 length equals 13 residues. V lost 0 bases and J 3 bases, leaving 3 bases between the germline ends. The CDR3, as DNA: TGTGCCAGCAGCTTAGCGGGCAAAAACATTCAGTACTTC. This gives the protein CASSLAGKNIQYF.

This chain joins TRBV7-2 and TRBJ2-3, with D unclear. Trimming took off 4 bases at V and 2 bases at J, with 10 bases between the two ends. CDR3 length equals 14 residues. The germline V gene has CDR1 SGHTA and CDR2 FQGNSA. CDR3 protein: CASSSFDNTDTQYF. In nucleotides, the CDR3 is TGTGCCAGCAGCTCTTTCGACAACACAGATACGCAGTATTTT.

The chain uses TRBV12-3 or TRBV12-4 and TRBJ2-3, with 14 bases lining up with TRBD2. J lost 5 bases, V lost 2 bases, and 9 bases had no gene match. The CDR3 is 18 residues long. This CDR3 reads CASSLPGLAGAGRDTQYF. In nucleotides, the CDR3 is TGTGCCAGCAGTTTACCGGGACTAGCGGGAGCCGGAAGAGATACGCAGTATTTT.

CDR3 in amino acids: CASSQERGGSYEQYF. The DNA of the CDR3 is TGCGCCAGCAGCCAAGAACGGGGGGGCTCCTACGAGCAGTACTTC. This chain uses TRBV4-3 with TRBJ2-7, with 8 bases that match TRBD2. Germline CDR1 reads LGHNA; CDR2 reads YSLEER. J lost 0 bases, V lost 0 bases, and 1 base had no gene match. The CDR3 runs 15 residues.

This clonotype was observed a few times. This chain joins TRBV7-2 and TRBJ2-3; D remains unclear. The CDR3 extends over 14 amino acids. Per the germline V gene, CDR1 is SGHTA and CDR2 is FQGNSA. V dropped 2 bases and J dropped 2 bases, with 8 bases sitting between them. In DNA, the CDR3 is TGTGCCAGCAGCTTAAACACCTACACAGATACGCAGTATTTT. Translating it yields CASSLNTYTDTQYF.

This chain uses TRBV12-3 or TRBV12-4 with TRBJ2-5; 12 nucleotides align to TRBD2. The CDR3 runs 16 residues. Trimming removed 5 bases from V and 5 bases from J; junction bases left unmatched: 9. The CDR3 sequence is CASSPPTSGSGETQYF. The CDR3 DNA sequence: TGTGCCAGCAGTCCCCCGACTAGCGGGAGCGGGGAGACCCAGTACTTC.

The chain links TRBV29-1 to TRBJ1-2; TRBD1 agrees at 7 bases. V was pared by 4 bases and J by 4 bases, with 3 bases of the junction left unmatched. The CDR3 runs 12 residues. From germline, CDR1 is SQVTM and CDR2 ANQGSEA. In DNA form, the CDR3 reads TGCAGCGTTGCTGGACAGGTCTATGGCTACACCTTC. It encodes CSVAGQVYGYTF.

The chain couples TRBV20-1 to TRBJ2-5; TRBD2 matches 9 bases. Germline V CDR1 and CDR2: DFQATT, SNEGSKA (reference sequence). V was pared by 0 bases and J by 6 bases, with 8 bases of the junction left unmatched. The CDR3 has 15 amino acids. This CDR3 is CSARDHGSGSKTQYF. CDR3 nucleotide sequence: TGCAGTGCTAGAGATCACGGTAGCGGGAGCAAGACCCAGTACTTC.

The chain is built from TRBV2 and TRBJ2-7, with D perhaps matching TRBD2 (6 bases). Trimming removed 7 bases from V and 4 bases from J, with 14 bases in between. The CDR3 is made up of 13 amino acids. From germline, CDR1 is SNHLY and CDR2 FYNNEI. The CDR3 nucleotides read TGTGCCAGCAACAAAGGGAGGACTTACGAGCAGTACTTC. Residues: CASNKGRTYEQYF.

The CDR3 nucleotides read TGTGCCAGCACGGCGGGGGGATCCTACGAGCAGTACTTC. It is translated as CASTAGGSYEQYF. The chain recombines TRBV3-1 with TRBJ2-7, with TRBD2 matching over 8 bases. The CDR3 loop spans 13 amino acids. Germline V gene data show CDR1 as LGHDT and CDR2 as YNNKEL (reference sequence). V lost 7 bases, J lost 1 base, and 3 bases stayed unmatched.

V is TRBV20-1 and J is TRBJ2-1; 8 bases agree with TRBD1. V shed 4 bases, J shed 9 bases, and the junction held 5 bases outside the gene matches. CDR3 length: 12 amino acids. Germline V gene sequence: CDR1 DFQATT, CDR2 SNEGSKA (reference sequence). The CDR3 sequence: CSATQQGGEQFF. The CDR3 DNA follows: TGCAGTGCTACCCAACAGGGGGGTGAGCAGTTCTTC.

This clonotype was recorded many times. The V gene is TRBV4-1, the J gene TRBJ1-1; 7 bases are a match to TRBD1. The CDR3 runs 14 residues. The ends lost 0 bases at V and 10 bases at J; junction bases unmatched: 8. Germline values: CDR1 MGHRA, CDR2 YSYEKL. Here the CDR3 reads CASSQEGTVQGAFF. The DNA for the CDR3 is TGCGCCAGCAGCCAAGAAGGGACAGTGCAGGGAGCTTTCTTT.

The chain couples TRBV2 to TRBJ2-5; 9 bases agree with TRBD1. There are 15 residues in the CDR3. Germline-derived CDR1 and CDR2 are SNHLY and FYNNEI. V gave up 7 bases and J gave up 1 base; unmatched junction bases: 7. CDR3 sequence reads: CASTYGTGSQETQYF. The CDR3 DNA reads TGTGCCAGCACCTACGGGACAGGGAGCCAAGAGACCCAGTACTTC.

The CDR3 DNA sequence: TGTGCCAGCGGGGCGAGGGCTAGCAAGAGTACAGATACGCAGTATTTT. It codes for CASGARASKSTDTQYF. The rearrangement links TRBV27 to TRBJ2-3, with D tentatively TRBD1 or TRBD2 (5 bases each). This CDR3 has 16 amino acids. Germline assignment: CDR1 MNHEY and CDR2 SMNVEV (reference sequence). Trimming left V 8 bases short and J 3 bases short, with 21 bases between.

This clonotype was seen ten or more times. The rearrangement uses TRBV5-5 and TRBJ2-3; TRBD2 matches 15 bases. This CDR3 comprises 15 residues. V trimming: 5 bases; J trimming: 3 bases; junction bases outside the gene matches: 1. CDR1 and CDR2 from the germline V gene are SGHKS and YYEKEE (reference sequence). CDR3 region: CASRGLAGGTDTQYF. CDR3 bases: TGTGCCAGCAGGGGACTAGCGGGAGGTACAGATACGCAGTATTTT.

This clonotype was observed a few times. This chain links TRBV4-3 with TRBJ2-4; 8 positions match TRBD1. Unmatched junction bases numbered 8, after V lost 1 base and J lost 3 bases. Germline V gene lookup returns CDR1 LGHNA and CDR2 YSLEER. This CDR3 is 17 amino acids long. CDR3 residues: CASSQGASGGGKNIQYF. The CDR3 DNA follows: TGCGCCAGCAGCCAAGGGGCCTCAGGGGGCGGCAAAAACATTCAGTACTTC.

CDR3 in amino acids: CASSLGRLNDEQYF. The CDR3 region has the DNA TGTGCCAGCAGCTTGGGCCGGCTGAACGACGAGCAGTACTTC. This chain joins TRBV5-6 and TRBJ2-4; no firm D call. The closer fit of TRBJ2-7 to the DNA end suggests the J call may be wrong. CDR1 and CDR2 from the germline V gene are SGHDT and YYEEEE. The CDR3 loop spans 14 amino acids.

In its sample, this clonotype was seen many times. This chain joins TRBV20-1 and TRBJ2-7; D ambiguous. CDR1 DFQATT and CDR2 SNEGSKA come from the germline V gene (reference sequence). Trimming removed 3 bases at V and 3 bases at J, with 6 bases between. This CDR3 comprises 11 residues. The CDR3 region has the DNA TGCAGTGCTAGGATACTCTACGAGCAGTACTTC. The encoded protein is CSARILYEQYF.

The chain combines TRBV24-1 with TRBJ2-5, with 9 bases identical to TRBD2. With V trimmed by 2 bases and J by 5 bases, 11 bases remained unmatched. The CDR3 covers 17 residues. Looked up from germline, CDR1 is KGHDR and CDR2 is SFDVKD. CDR3 in amino acids: CATSDSGSGRTWETQYF. CDR3 nucleotides: TGTGCCACCAGTGATTCCGGTAGCGGGAGAACATGGGAGACCCAGTACTTC.

The chain carries TRBV6-6 and TRBJ2-5, with D possibly matching TRBD2 (5 bases). Trimming took 6 bases from V and 5 from J, leaving 13 bases between them. The CDR3 totals 13 residues. The V gene's germline CDR1 is MNHNY and CDR2 SVGAGI (reference sequence). This CDR3 is CASRASLRETQYF. The CDR3 bases are TGTGCCAGCAGGGCTAGCCTTCGGGAGACCCAGTACTTC.

This sequence joins TRBV20-1 and TRBJ2-3; 9 bases agree with TRBD2. The CDR3 is 15 amino acids. Germline V gene sequence: CDR1 DFQATT, CDR2 SNEGSKA (reference sequence). With 3 bases clipped from V and 3 bases from J, the junction kept 7 bases outside the gene matches. The CDR3 here is CSASPASGMTDTQYF. CDR3 DNA: TGCAGTGCTAGCCCCGCTAGCGGGATGACAGATACGCAGTATTTT.

Many counts were recorded for this clonotype. The chain employs TRBV20-1 and TRBJ2-5; 9 bases align to TRBD2. V trimming: 6 bases; J trimming: 5 bases; junction bases outside the gene matches: 4. The germline V gene encodes CDR1 DFQATT and CDR2 SNEGSKA (reference sequence). The CDR3 loop spans 12 amino acids. CDR3 nucleotide sequence: TGCAGTGCACGCGCGGGGGGGGAGACCCAGTACTTC. Its protein product is CSARAGGETQYF.

This clonotype was seen only a few times. The gene calls are TRBV25-1 and TRBJ2-5; tentatively, D is TRBD2 (7 bases). This CDR3 contains 14 residues. The germline V gene encodes CDR1 MGHDK and CDR2 SYGVNS. Trimming took off 6 bases at V and 4 bases at J, with 15 bases between the two ends. The CDR3: CASSPGGLGETQYF. The CDR3 coding sequence is TGTGCCAGCAGCCCCGGGGGGCTAGGAGAGACCCAGTACTTC.

The chain couples TRBV28 to TRBJ2-1; 8 positions agree with TRBD1. This CDR3 is 13 amino acids long. Germline values: CDR1 MDHEN, CDR2 SYDVKM. With V trimmed by 6 bases and J by 8 bases, 6 bases remained unmatched. Written as DNA, the CDR3 is TGTGCCAGCAGGCATACAGGGGGTGATGAGCAGTTCTTC. Its translation is CASRHTGGDEQFF.

The chain carries TRBV20-1 and TRBJ2-1, with TRBD2 matching 11 bases. The junction had 11 bases not matched to a gene; V was cut back by 6 bases and J by 7 bases. Germline V gene data show CDR1 as DFQATT and CDR2 as SNEGSKA (reference sequence). The CDR3 runs to 15 residues. CDR3 region: CSATDSGGAGNEQFF. Written as DNA, the CDR3 is TGCAGTGCAACTGATAGCGGGGGGGCCGGGAATGAGCAGTTCTTC.